The TCR beta chain described here comes from a study of T cell responses to AZD1222 COVID-19 vaccine. Study-wide points: Regions 160-218 and 743-854 dominated among vaccine-associated CD4 TCRs spanning spike. Epitopes outside B.1.351 and B.1.1.7 mutated regions reportedly drew nearly half of spike TCRs. Repertoire sampling happened only post peak T cell response.

Sequencing used immunoSEQ multiplex PCR; TCRdb keeps in-frame clones, though not all of them. This sample has about 160,000 clones, with under 95% found just once. To note about this clone: Antigen: not known.

The sample was peripheral blood, taken 28 days after the second AZD1222 dose. The origin of this receptor is an adult who received the AZD1222 COVID-19 vaccine.

This CDR3 reads CSARDSSGYTF. CDR3 bases: TGCAGCGCCCGGGACAGTAGCGGCTACACCTTC. The rearrangement joins TRBV29-1 to TRBJ1-2; 7 bases match TRBD1. J lost 8 bases, V lost 7 bases, and 7 bases had no gene match. CDR1 and CDR2 from the germline V gene are SQVTM and ANQGSEA. The CDR3 extends over 11 amino acids.